The 25 T cell receptor beta chains below were found in one sample sequenced in a study of T cells in localized non-small cell lung cancer. Produced via immunoSEQ multiplex PCR; TCRdb's table is partial and in-frame only. The sample has about 77,000 clones, more than 75% seen once; the top ten hold 20%. The sample here was peripheral blood, taken before any cancer treatment. Receptor source: a woman aged 35 to 69 with stage I squamous cell lung carcinoma.

The genes are TRBV27 and TRBJ2-7; TRBD1 matches at 7 bases. The J segment lost 3 bases and the V segment lost 1 base, leaving 3 bases of the junction unmatched. Germline assignment: CDR1 MNHEY and CDR2 SMNVEV (reference sequence). The CDR3 spans 14 residues. The CDR3 bases are TGTGCCAGCAGTTTATGGGCAGGGGGCTACGAGCAGTACTTC. Translation gives CASSLWAGGYEQYF.

The chain links TRBV15 to TRBJ2-7, with D possibly TRBD2 on 5 matching bases. This CDR3 is built from 14 residues. Trimming shortened V by 0 bases and J by 6 bases, and 12 bases separated the two germline ends. Germline V CDR1 and CDR2: LNHNV, YYDKDF (reference sequence). DNA for the CDR3: TGTGCCACCAGCAGAGATAAGAGAGGGTTCGAGCAGTACTTC. The encoded protein is CATSRDKRGFEQYF.

This chain links TRBV7-9 with TRBJ1-4; 11 bases are shared with TRBD1. The CDR3 extends over 16 amino acids. Trimming cost V 2 bases and J 8 bases; bases outside gene matches: 7. The germline V gene encodes CDR1 SEHNR and CDR2 FQNEAQ (reference sequence). The CDR3 loop reads CASSLTTGTGGEKLFF. CDR3 DNA sequence: TGTGCCAGCAGCTTAACAACCGGGACAGGGGGGGAAAAACTGTTTTTT.

This chain links TRBV6-5 with TRBJ1-1, with D possibly being TRBD1 (5 bases). CDR1 and CDR2 from the germline V gene are MNHEY and SVGAGI. The CDR3 length is 14 residues. The V end lost 3 bases, the J end lost 1 base, and 9 bases lay between the germline ends. CDR3 loop: CASSYLGGNTEAFF. In DNA, the CDR3 is TGTGCCAGCAGTTATTTGGGGGGGAACACTGAAGCTTTCTTT.

The chain links TRBV5-4 to TRBJ2-2; TRBD1 matches 10 bases. The CDR3 is 15 residues long. CDR1 is SGHNT, CDR2 YYREEE, per germline (reference sequence). With V trimmed by 4 bases and J by 6 bases, 6 bases remained unmatched. CDR3 bases: TGTGCCAGCAGCGTGGGACAGGGGTTCGCCGGGGAGCTGTTTTTT. This translates into CASSVGQGFAGELFF.

The chain combines TRBV19 with TRBJ1-6, with D possibly being TRBD1 (5 bases). Germline V gives CDR1 LNHDA, CDR2 SQIVND (reference sequence). Trimming cost V 7 bases and J 7 bases, with 14 bases left between them. CDR3 length: 14 residues. CDR3 nucleotide sequence: TGTGCCAGTATGCAGGGTAGCAGAAATTCACCCCTCCACTTT. Residues: CASMQGSRNSPLHF.

The chain employs TRBV19 and TRBJ1-2; no firm D call. The ends were cut back, 1 base at V and 6 bases at J, with 12 bases in the middle. Looked up from germline, CDR1 is LNHDA and CDR2 is SQIVND (reference sequence). The CDR3 totals 14 residues. The CDR3: CASSIGAGAHGYTF. CDR3 in DNA: TGTGCCAGTAGTATAGGAGCGGGCGCCCATGGCTACACCTTC.

This clone was seen just once. The chain couples TRBV6-5 to TRBJ1-5; TRBD1 might be the D (6 bases). Between the trimmed V and J ends, which lost 0 bases and 6 bases, there was a span of 15 bases. Germline V lookup: CDR1 MNHEY, CDR2 SVGAGI. The CDR3 covers 16 residues. The CDR3 is CASSYSGGGGSQPQHF. For the CDR3, the DNA is TGTGCCAGCAGTTACTCAGGAGGGGGAGGGAGTCAGCCCCAGCATTTT.

This chain links TRBV7-3 with TRBJ2-5, with D possibly being TRBD1 or TRBD2 (5 bases each). Germline CDR1 SGHTA, CDR2 FQGTGA. Between the trimmed V and J ends, which lost 5 bases and 5 bases, there was a span of 12 bases. The CDR3 length is 13 residues. This chain's CDR3 is CASSTSRDETQYF. The CDR3 region has the DNA TGTGCCAGCAGCACCTCTAGGGACGAGACCCAGTACTTC. Filled out from reference TRBV7-3 and TRBJ2-5, the complete variable domain reads GAGVSQTPSNKVTEKGKYVELRCDPISGHTALYWYRQSLGQGPEFLIYFQGTGAADDSGLPNDRFFAVRPEGSVSTLKIQRTERGDSAVYLCASSTSRDETQYFGPGTRLLVL.

The chain couples TRBV29-1 to TRBJ2-1, with 9 positions matching TRBD2. The CDR3 has 17 residues. Germline V gene sequence: CDR1 SQVTM, CDR2 ANQGSEA. Unmatched junction bases numbered 7, after V lost 1 base and J lost 0 bases. CDR3 in amino acids: CSVEGPQLAGSYNEQFF. In nucleotides, the CDR3 is TGCAGCGTTGAAGGGCCGCAACTAGCGGGCTCCTACAATGAGCAGTTCTTC.

The chain carries TRBV2 and TRBJ1-6; possibly TRBD1 for D (5 bases). Trimming left V 6 bases short and J 10 bases short, with 16 bases between. Germline values: CDR1 SNHLY, CDR2 FYNNEI. The CDR3 is made up of 14 amino acids. The CDR3 DNA follows: TGTGCCAGCAGCCGGGACCCGAATATATCACCCCTCCACTTT. Encoded protein: CASSRDPNISPLHF.

V is TRBV7-3 and J is TRBJ1-1, with D perhaps matching TRBD1 (5 bases). The length of the CDR3 is 14 residues. Germline lookup yields CDR1 SGHTA and CDR2 FQGTGA. The V and J ends lost 4 bases and 1 base respectively, with 10 bases between them. CDR3 residues: CASSSGTGNTEAFF. DNA of the CDR3: TGTGCCAGCAGCTCCGGGACGGGGAACACTGAAGCTTTCTTT.

The chain combines TRBV2 with TRBJ2-5, with 9 nucleotides matching TRBD2. Germline loops: CDR1 SNHLY, CDR2 FYNNEI. The CDR3 spans 15 residues. The V and J ends lost 7 bases and 5 bases, in that order; junction bases with no gene match: 11. CDR3 nucleotides: TGTGCCAGCAAGATAGCGGGGGCCCTCCCGGAGACCCAGTACTTC. Protein product: CASKIAGALPETQYF.

The chain combines TRBV27 with TRBJ2-2; TRBD1 aligns across 8 bases. Germline-derived CDR1 and CDR2 are MNHEY and SMNVEV (reference sequence). V shed 0 bases, J shed 4 bases, and the junction held 1 base outside the gene matches. The CDR3 has 15 amino acids. The CDR3: CASSLSTGGTGELFF. CDR3 nucleotides: TGTGCCAGCAGTTTATCTACAGGGGGCACCGGGGAGCTGTTTTTT.

The chain employs TRBV29-1 and TRBJ1-2; 8 positions agree with TRBD1. Trimming removed 3 bases from V and 2 bases from J; junction bases left unmatched: 2. The CDR3 has 13 amino acids. The germline gives CDR1 SQVTM, CDR2 ANQGSEA. The CDR3 DNA sequence: TGCAGCGTTGAGGGACAGGCAAACTATGGCTACACCTTC. Protein: CSVEGQANYGYTF.

The chain has TRBV2 and TRBJ2-7; 11 bases fit TRBD1. The V segment lost 6 bases and the J segment 3 bases; nucleotides outside the gene matches: 7. Germline CDR1 is SNHLY and CDR2 is FYNNEI. The CDR3 runs to 15 residues. For the CDR3, the DNA is TGTGCCAGCAGCGAAAGGACAGGGGGCTTCTACGAGCAGTACTTC. This codes for CASSERTGGFYEQYF.

This clone has just one count. The chain uses TRBV4-1 and TRBJ2-7; a weak D match, TRBD2 (5 bases). Germline V gene data show CDR1 as MGHRA and CDR2 as YSYEKL. V was pared by 2 bases and J by 3 bases, with 20 bases between. This CDR3 has 17 residues. CDR3 nucleotide sequence: TGCGCCAGCAGCCAACTCGACTTTGGGCTAGCCAACTACGAGCAGTACTTC. The encoded protein is CASSQLDFGLANYEQYF.

This clone was counted between two and nine times. The chain recombines TRBV7-9 with TRBJ1-1; the match to TRBD1 covers 9 bases. Germline trimming cut 5 bases from V and 1 base from J; bases unmatched to any gene: 5. The CDR3 covers 15 residues. Germline CDR1 SEHNR, CDR2 FQNEAQ (reference sequence). The CDR3 DNA reads as TGTGCCAGCAGCAAGCCACAGGGGGCGAACACTGAAGCTTTCTTT. It codes for CASSKPQGANTEAFF.

J is TRBJ2-3 and V is TRBV5-1; 8 bases line up with TRBD2. V dropped 0 bases and J dropped 6; count of bases not matched to a gene: 6. The CDR3 has 15 amino acids. The germline V gene has CDR1 SGHRS and CDR2 YFSETQ. CDR3: CASSLGSGDGDTQYF. In nucleotides, the CDR3 is TGCGCCAGCAGCTTGGGTAGCGGGGATGGGGATACGCAGTATTTT.

The chain is built from TRBV30 and TRBJ2-5; D is ambiguous. The CDR3 is 16 residues long. Trimming shortened V by 3 bases and J by 1 base, and 18 bases separated the two germline ends. Germline lookup yields CDR1 GTSNPN and CDR2 SVGIG (reference sequence). The CDR3 sequence is CAWSPPAQVSQETQYF. CDR3 in DNA: TGTGCCTGGAGCCCCCCCGCCCAGGTGTCCCAAGAGACCCAGTACTTC.

The V call is TRBV9, the J call TRBJ2-3; tentatively, D is TRBD2 (5 bases). V was clipped by 4 bases and J by 8 bases, with 11 bases between them. The CDR3 runs to 12 residues. Looked up from germline, CDR1 is SGDLS and CDR2 is YYNGEE. The CDR3 region has the DNA TGTGCCAGCAGCCGCTCTAGCTTTACGCAGTATTTT. This codes for CASSRSSFTQYF. The full variable domain, in which reference TRBV9 and TRBJ2-3 provide the parts outside the CDR3, is DSGVTQTPKHLITATGQRVTLRCSPRSGDLSVYWYQQSLDQGLQFLIQYYNGEERAKGNILERFSAQQFPDLHSELNLSSLELGDSALYFCASSRSSFTQYFGPGTRLTVL.

This chain links TRBV19 with TRBJ2-2; D may be TRBD2 (6 bases). V dropped 5 bases and J dropped 2 bases, with 15 bases sitting between them. CDR1 and CDR2 from the germline V gene are LNHDA and SQIVND (reference sequence). This CDR3 is 16 amino acids long. CDR3 sequence reads: CASSGGAATNTGELFF. The CDR3 nucleotides read TGTGCCAGTAGTGGAGGGGCAGCTACAAACACCGGGGAGCTGTTTTTT.

V usage is TRBV29-1 and J usage is TRBJ2-7; TRBD1 matches at 7 bases. CDR3 length equals 14 residues. Trimming cost V 6 bases and J 2 bases; bases outside gene matches: 10. Germline V CDR1 and CDR2: SQVTM, ANQGSEA. The CDR3 loop is CSVLAWDSPYEQYF. CDR3 nucleotides: TGCAGCGTCCTGGCTTGGGACAGCCCCTACGAGCAGTACTTC.

The V gene is TRBV30, the J gene TRBJ1-4; D may be TRBD1 (6 bases). The CDR3 consists of 15 residues. Trimming left V 7 bases short and J 0 bases short, with 15 bases between. Looked up from germline, CDR1 is GTSNPN and CDR2 is SVGIG (reference sequence). The CDR3 nucleotides read TGTGCCTCCTCGGACAGCATTGCAACTAATGAAAAACTGTTTTTT. Encoded protein: CASSDSIATNEKLFF.

The chain uses TRBV9 and TRBJ1-2; tentative D call: TRBD1 (6 bases). The CDR3 sequence is 14 residues long. V was clipped by 4 bases and J by 1 base, with 11 bases between them. Germline CDR1 is SGDLS and CDR2 is YYNGEE. CDR3 residues: CASSTGSGNYGYTF. The CDR3 DNA sequence: TGTGCCAGCAGCACAGGGTCGGGTAACTATGGCTACACCTTC.